The 20 T cell receptor beta chains presented below share a single source sample, sequenced in a study of regulatory T cells in long-lasting Graves disease. To make TCR beta libraries, researchers used iRepertoire HTBI primers and Arm-PCR of CDR3 regions. TCRdb independently ran MiXCR on the multiplex PCR reads; one entry per CDR3 protein. The table has 450,000 to 700,000 distinct CDR3 sequences, roughly 12% seen once; the top ten hold 10%. Regarding time point: newly diagnosed GD, antithyroid drugs for less than 3 months. The TCR library was made from RNA extracted from PBMCs. This same sample was also taken into another study, of T cells in Graves' hyperthyroidism and ophthalmopathy.

The material sequenced was peripheral blood mononuclear cells (PBMCs), taken at new diagnosis, from a patient treated with antithyroid drugs. All receptors come from a man aged 25 to 45 with Graves disease.

In the case of this clonotype: The likely explanation is a read error, given a far larger clone one base away. This chain uses TRBV10-1 with TRBJ1-2; D not resolved. Germline V gene sequence: CDR1 WNHNN, CDR2 SYGVQD (reference sequence). This CDR3 comprises 12 residues. This CDR3 reads CAGTINTFDYTF. CDR3 in DNA: TGTGCCGGCACTATCAATACCTTCGACTACACCTTC.

The sample holds many counts of this clonotype. The genes are TRBV27 and TRBJ2-7; 7 bases map to TRBD1. The germline V gene has CDR1 MNHEY and CDR2 SMNVEV (reference sequence). Trimming removed 4 bases from V and 3 bases from J; junction bases left unmatched: 6. The CDR3 covers 14 residues. For the CDR3, the DNA is TGTGCCAGCAGTTCCGACAGGGAACTCTACGAGCAGTACTTC. Its protein product is CASSSDRELYEQYF.

This clonotype was seen many times. CDR3: CSARDSERLLETQYF. CDR3 DNA sequence: TGCAGTGCTAGAGATTCGGAGCGCCTATTAGAGACCCAGTACTTC. The chain links TRBV20-1 to TRBJ2-5; unclear D gene. Germline-derived CDR1 and CDR2 are DFQATT and SNEGSKA (reference sequence). The CDR3 extends over 15 amino acids. Trimming took off 0 bases at V and 4 bases at J, with 15 bases between the two ends.

The V gene is TRBV7-2, the J gene TRBJ1-5, with a weak D call TRBD1 (6 bases). The CDR3 consists of 14 residues. V lost 4 bases and J 10 bases, leaving 17 bases between the germline ends. Germline V gives CDR1 SGHTA, CDR2 FQGNSA. CDR3 in DNA: TGTGCCAGCAGCTCGGGGGGGGGCCCCCCCCCCCAGCATTTT. Protein sequence: CASSSGGGPPPQHF.

This clonotype was seen a few times. The chain combines TRBV6-1 with TRBJ2-2; 10 positions agree with TRBD1. Trimming cost V 6 bases and J 3 bases; bases outside gene matches: 7. CDR1 and CDR2 (germline): MNHNS, SASEGT. This CDR3 has 16 amino acids. CDR3 sequence (DNA): TGTGCCAGCAGCGACGGGGACAGGGGTGACACCGGGGAGCTGTTTTTT. As protein: CASSDGDRGDTGELFF.

This clonotype appeared a single time. The genes are TRBV18 and TRBJ1-1; no definite D call. Per germline, CDR1 KGHSH and CDR2 LQKENI. V lost 4 bases, J lost 1 base, and 10 bases lay in between. The CDR3 is made up of 14 amino acids. CDR3 residues: CASSRTPGNTEAFF. The DNA of the CDR3 is TGTGCCAGCTCACGCACGCCGGGGAACACTGAAGCTTTCTTT. Full variable domain (rest looked up from reference TRBV18 and TRBJ1-1): NAGVMQNPRHLVRRRGQEARLRCSPMKGHSHVYWYRQLPEEGLKFMVYLQKENIIDESGMPKERFSAEFPKEGPSILRIQQVVRGDSAAYFCASSRTPGNTEAFFGQGTRLTVV.

For this clonotype: A much larger clone differs from this one at a single base, so this may be a read error. The chain joins TRBV12-5 to TRBJ2-4, with 8 bases matching TRBD1. CDR3 size: 19 residues. CDR1 and CDR2 from the germline V gene are LGHNT and FRNRAP. The V and J ends lost 2 bases and 0 bases, in that order; junction bases with no gene match: 12. In DNA form, the CDR3 reads TGTGCTAGTGGTTTGAGGCAGGGGGCGACTATTATAGCCAAAAACATTCAGTACTTC. Amino acid sequence: CASGLRQGATIIAKNIQYF.

This chain connects TRBV6-1 to TRBJ2-7, with 13 bases aligning to TRBD2. This CDR3 region has 16 residues. The V and J ends lost 3 bases and 2 bases, in that order; junction bases with no gene match: 4. Germline lookup yields CDR1 MNHNS and CDR2 SASEGT. CDR3 nucleotides: TGTGCCAGCAGTGATTCTGGGACTAGCGGGACCTACGAGCAGTACTTC. Protein: CASSDSGTSGTYEQYF.

This clonotype was observed at least ten times. This rearrangement joins TRBV20-1 to TRBJ2-3, with 11 bases aligning to TRBD2. The CDR3 has 15 residues. V lost 5 bases to trimming and J lost 5 bases; unmatched junction nucleotides: 9. Germline CDR1 DFQATT, CDR2 SNEGSKA (reference sequence). The CDR3 reads CSAPHSGRAVDTQYF. The CDR3 DNA reads as TGCAGTGCTCCCCATAGCGGGAGGGCCGTAGATACGCAGTATTTT.

This clonotype came up many times. This sequence joins TRBV6-1 and TRBJ2-1; D possibly corresponds to TRBD2 (5 bases). The CDR3 covers 10 residues. Deletions cut 8 bases from V and 12 bases from J, with 11 bases between. The germline V gene has CDR1 MNHNS and CDR2 SASEGT. CDR3 amino acids: CASHSEGQFF. Written as DNA, the CDR3 is TGTGCCAGCCACTCTGAGGGGCAGTTCTTC.

The chain joins TRBV28 to TRBJ2-1; 14 nucleotides agree with TRBD2. The germline V gene encodes CDR1 MDHEN and CDR2 SYDVKM. The V segment lost 6 bases and the J segment 6 bases; nucleotides outside the gene matches: 7. This CDR3 has 16 residues. The CDR3 loop is CASRSEGTSGSNEQFF. CDR3 DNA: TGTGCCAGCAGGTCGGAAGGGACTAGCGGGAGCAATGAGCAGTTCTTC.

This clonotype was seen at least ten times. The chain joins TRBV6-5 to TRBJ1-1; D is ambiguous. V lost 2 bases and J 6 bases, leaving 13 bases between the germline ends. CDR3 size: 14 residues. Germline V gene sequence: CDR1 MNHEY, CDR2 SVGAGI. CDR3 sequence reads: CASSYIGAFSEAFF. CDR3 nucleotides: TGTGCCAGCAGTTACATTGGAGCATTCTCTGAAGCTTTCTTT.

This clonotype was detected many times. The chain links TRBV30 to TRBJ1-4; no definite D call. The germline CDR1 and CDR2 sequences are GTSNPN and SVGIG (reference sequence). With 7 bases removed from V and 4 bases from J, the gap between germline ends came to 10 bases. This CDR3 spans 12 amino acids. This CDR3 is CAYVAFNEKLFF. DNA of the CDR3: TGTGCCTATGTTGCGTTTAATGAAAAACTGTTTTTT.

The chain uses TRBV10-3 and TRBJ2-7; 7 positions match TRBD2. CDR3 length equals 17 residues. V lost 0 bases and J lost 2; bases outside the gene matches: 10. Per the germline V gene, CDR1 is ENHRY and CDR2 is SYGVKD. CDR3 protein: CAISESGTTSRPYEQYF. CDR3 DNA sequence: TGTGCCATCAGTGAGTCGGGGACTACCAGTCGACCCTACGAGCAGTACTTC.

This clonotype was counted ten times or more. The chain is built from TRBV2 and TRBJ2-3, with 8 bases that match TRBD2. Germline V lookup: CDR1 SNHLY, CDR2 FYNNEI. Trimming cost V 7 bases and J 0 bases; bases outside gene matches: 6. The CDR3 is 15 amino acids. CDR3 amino acids: CASIISGTSTDTQYF. The CDR3 DNA reads TGTGCCAGCATTATTAGCGGGACGAGCACAGATACGCAGTATTTT.

This clonotype showed up many times. The gene calls are TRBV6-1 and TRBJ2-1; D not certain. V lost 1 base and J 2 bases, leaving 6 bases between the germline ends. The CDR3 is 14 residues long. Germline V lookup: CDR1 MNHNS, CDR2 SASEGT. Here the CDR3 DNA reads TGTGCCAGCAGTGAAGGGGTAGCCTACAATGAGCAGTTCTTC. Its translation is CASSEGVAYNEQFF.

This clonotype has more than one count but fewer than ten. The rearrangement uses TRBV12-3 or TRBV12-4 and TRBJ2-5; D call uncertain. The V gene lost 5 bases and the J gene lost 5 bases, with 15 bases spanning the gap. The CDR3 has 14 residues. CDR3: CASSKSDSWETQYF. CDR3 coding DNA: TGTGCCAGCAGTAAGTCAGATTCCTGGGAGACCCAGTACTTC.

This chain uses TRBV10-1 with TRBJ2-2, with 7 positions matching TRBD2. From germline, CDR1 is WNHNN and CDR2 SYGVQD (reference sequence). The CDR3 consists of 15 residues. Trimming took 9 bases from V and 5 from J; bases not matched to a gene: 12. The CDR3 reads CASSGSGIKTGELFF. As DNA, the CDR3 is TGCGCCAGTTCGGGGAGCGGGATAAAGACCGGGGAGCTGTTTTTT.

This clonotype was seen more than once but under ten times. V gene TRBV7-3 combines with J gene TRBJ2-2, with unresolved D. In germline, CDR1 is SGHTA, CDR2 FQGTGA. Trimming removed 7 bases from V and 0 bases from J, with 6 bases in between. This CDR3 spans 13 amino acids. CDR3 amino acids: CASTRTNTGELFF. The DNA for the CDR3 is TGTGCCAGCACTCGCACGAACACCGGGGAGCTGTTTTTT.

This clonotype was detected only a few times. A much larger clone is a single base away; this may be a read error. This chain uses TRBV11-3 with TRBJ2-1, with a tentative D call TRBD2 (6 bases). V was shortened by 2 bases and J by 12 bases, with 23 bases between the two germline ends. The length of the CDR3 is 16 residues. The germline V gene encodes CDR1 SGHNT and CDR2 YENEEA. The CDR3 DNA is TGTGCCAGCAGCTTAAGTACGGGAGTCTTCGTTGGTGGGCAGTTCTTC. Its protein is CASSLSTGVFVGGQFF. The variable domain in full, completed from reference TRBV11-3 and TRBJ2-1, reads EAGVVQSPRYKIIEKKQPVAFWCNPISGHNTLYWYLQNLGQGPELLIRYENEEAVDDSQLPKDRFSAERLKGVDSTLKIQPAELGDSAVYLCASSLSTGVFVGGQFFGPGTRLTVL.